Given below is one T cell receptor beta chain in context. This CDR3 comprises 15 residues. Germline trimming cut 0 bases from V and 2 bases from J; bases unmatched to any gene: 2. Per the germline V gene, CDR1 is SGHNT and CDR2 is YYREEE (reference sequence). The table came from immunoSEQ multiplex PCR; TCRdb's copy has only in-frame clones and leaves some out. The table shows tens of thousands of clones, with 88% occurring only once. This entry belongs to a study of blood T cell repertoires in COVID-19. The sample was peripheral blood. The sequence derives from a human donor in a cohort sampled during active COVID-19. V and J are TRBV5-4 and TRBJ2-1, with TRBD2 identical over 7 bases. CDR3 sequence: CASSLEAGAYNEQFF. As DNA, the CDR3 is TGTGCCAGCAGCTTGGAGGCGGGAGCCTACAATGAGCAGTTCTTC.